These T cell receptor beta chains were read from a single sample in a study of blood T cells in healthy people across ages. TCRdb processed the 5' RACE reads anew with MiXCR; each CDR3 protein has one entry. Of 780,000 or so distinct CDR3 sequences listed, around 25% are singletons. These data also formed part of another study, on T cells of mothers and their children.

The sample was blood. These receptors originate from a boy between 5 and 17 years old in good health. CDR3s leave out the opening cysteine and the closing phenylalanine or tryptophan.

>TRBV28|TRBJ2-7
ASSLTAYEQY
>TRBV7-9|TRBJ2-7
ASSLGSSGTSAYEQY
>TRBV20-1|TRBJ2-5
SARDPQSQETQY
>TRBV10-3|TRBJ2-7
VISEPGLVSYGQY
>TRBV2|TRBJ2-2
ASSPNSETPGELF
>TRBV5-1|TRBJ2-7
ASSFLAGEISYEQY
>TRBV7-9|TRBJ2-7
ASSMRDLESSYEQY
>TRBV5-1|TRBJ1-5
ASSLGSSSSNQPQH
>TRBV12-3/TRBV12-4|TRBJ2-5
ASSFSTGPGTQY
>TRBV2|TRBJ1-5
ASSEGYQPQH
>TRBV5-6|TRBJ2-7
ASSLSPHIGLRYEQY
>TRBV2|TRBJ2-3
ASKAAQGVDTQY
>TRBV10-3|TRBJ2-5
AISSGETQY
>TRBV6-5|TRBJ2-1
ASSYSWGNEQF
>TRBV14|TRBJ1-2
ASSPGAPSGYT
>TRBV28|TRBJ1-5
ASSATGARNQPQH
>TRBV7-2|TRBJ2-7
ATTGLAASYEQY
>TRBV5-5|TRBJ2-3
ASSPMMGPSTDTQY
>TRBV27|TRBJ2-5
ASSLYRGRVDVTQY
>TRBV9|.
ASSQMGGDRGMETQY
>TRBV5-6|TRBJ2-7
ASSLAGSVEQY
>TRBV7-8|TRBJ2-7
ASSSTGGGDEQY
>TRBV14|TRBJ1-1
ASSQAGGSPEAF
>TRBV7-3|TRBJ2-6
ASSLQGGFSGANVLT
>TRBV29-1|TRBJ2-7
SVHQGTVGSYEQY
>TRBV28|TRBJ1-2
ASSFGTKSGYT
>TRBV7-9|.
ASSSSHQGALLGEQY
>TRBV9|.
ASGQHRLAYEQY
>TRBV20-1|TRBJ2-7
SASGGGLSLYEQY
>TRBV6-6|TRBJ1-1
ASSYSSEGDTEAF
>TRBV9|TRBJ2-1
ASSGAGTGFYNEQF
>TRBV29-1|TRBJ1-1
SVGTGNTEAF
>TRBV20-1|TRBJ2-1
SAEREAHYYNEQF
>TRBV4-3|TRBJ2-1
ASSQDPSGRFEQF
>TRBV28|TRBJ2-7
ASSFLGTGYEQY
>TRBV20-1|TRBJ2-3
SARDLRGGDTDTQY
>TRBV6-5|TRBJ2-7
ASSYSPGTPYEQY
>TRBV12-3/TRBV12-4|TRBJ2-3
ASSGIAGGSTDTQY
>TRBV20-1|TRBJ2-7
SARLRDRVYEQY
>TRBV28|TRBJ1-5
ASSYPEGGYSNQPQH
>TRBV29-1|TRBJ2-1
SVEGSSGYSYNEQF
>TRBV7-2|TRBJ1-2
ASSLTRTGAFYGYT
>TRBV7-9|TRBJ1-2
ASSGRRDNYGYT
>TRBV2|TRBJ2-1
ASGDSSYNEQF
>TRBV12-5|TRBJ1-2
ASGLVGRKNYGYT